Each of the 10 T cell receptor beta chains below was sequenced from the same sample in a study of STAT3 mutations in large granular lymphocyte leukemia. Study-wide results and limits: Every T-LGLL patient had at least one immunodominant TCRbeta clonotype.

No antigen has been assigned to these receptors. Only in-frame clones appear in the TCRdb table, and some are missing; sequencing was by immunoSEQ multiplex PCR. The sample contains some 9,800 clones, roughly nine tenths of which appear only once. Material for sequencing was peripheral blood mononuclear cells. The receptors derive from a man in his sixties with T-cell large granular lymphocyte leukemia. Some clones in this sample may be carry-over from other donors' samples.

V gene TRBV27 combines with J gene TRBJ2-5; the match to TRBD1 covers 9 bases. CDR1 MNHEY and CDR2 SMNVEV come from the germline V gene (reference sequence). CDR3 length: 17 amino acids. Germline trimming cut 5 bases from V and 7 bases from J; bases unmatched to any gene: 17. The CDR3, as DNA: TGTGCCAGCAGTACTATCCTCGGGACAGGGTCAAGGGGGACCCAGTACTTC. It encodes CASSTILGTGSRGTQYF.

This chain uses TRBV14 with TRBJ2-7; tentative D call: TRBD2 (6 bases). Trimming stripped 3 bases from V and 2 bases from J, with 11 bases between. The CDR3 sequence is 14 residues long. Germline-derived CDR1 and CDR2 are SGHDN and FVKESK. The CDR3 loop reads CASSHPGVPYEQYF. As DNA, the CDR3 is TGTGCCAGCAGCCACCCGGGGGTCCCCTACGAGCAGTACTTC.

The rearrangement uses TRBV18 and TRBJ2-7; unclear D gene. Per the germline V gene, CDR1 is KGHSH and CDR2 is LQKENI. V lost 4 bases and J 6 bases, leaving 10 bases between the germline ends. This CDR3 is built from 12 residues. The CDR3 reads CASSLAVPEQYF. Here the CDR3 DNA reads TGTGCCAGCTCACTGGCAGTCCCCGAGCAGTACTTC.

The V call is TRBV27, the J call TRBJ2-7, with 7 bases lining up with TRBD1. With 4 bases clipped from V and 6 bases from J, the junction kept 9 bases outside the gene matches. Germline CDR1 MNHEY, CDR2 SMNVEV (reference sequence). The CDR3 runs to 14 residues. The CDR3, as DNA: TGTGCCAGCAGTTCTGAGGGGGCGCCAGGCGAGCAGTACTTC. Translated: CASSSEGAPGEQYF.

This clone was recorded once. J is TRBJ1-2 and V is TRBV4-2; possible D gene TRBD1, 5 bases. Per germline, CDR1 LGHNA and CDR2 YNFKEQ. CDR3 length equals 15 residues. The ends were cut back, 1 base at V and 6 bases at J, with 15 bases in the middle. The DNA of the CDR3 is TGTGCCAGCAGCCAAGCAGGGAGGGACGGAAATGGCTACACCTTC. Protein: CASSQAGRDGNGYTF.

This chain joins TRBV5-1 and TRBJ1-5, with 12 bases lining up with TRBD1. The V and J ends lost 4 bases and 8 bases, in that order; junction bases with no gene match: 10. CDR1 SGHRS and CDR2 YFSETQ come from the germline V gene. CDR3 length equals 16 residues. The CDR3 DNA is TGCGCCAGCAGCCTAACGGGACAGGGGGCAGCGGAGCCCCAGCATTTT. Protein: CASSLTGQGAAEPQHF.

J is TRBJ2-1 and V is TRBV9; 11 nucleotides agree with TRBD1. This CDR3 has 15 amino acids. Per germline, CDR1 SGDLS and CDR2 YYNGEE. V trimming: 2 bases; J trimming: 4 bases; junction bases outside the gene matches: 2. CDR3 DNA: TGTGCCAGCAGCGTGGACAGGGGGCATTACAATGAGCAGTTCTTC. This codes for CASSVDRGHYNEQFF.

The chain joins TRBV27 to TRBJ2-6, with no clear D. V dropped 3 bases and J dropped 4 bases, with 7 bases sitting between them. The germline CDR1 and CDR2 sequences are MNHEY and SMNVEV (reference sequence). The CDR3 is 14 amino acids. Here the CDR3 DNA reads TGTGCCAGCAGTTTTAATCCCGGGGCCAACGTCCTGACTTTC. Its translation: CASSFNPGANVLTF.

The gene calls are TRBV4-3 and TRBJ2-2; the D gene is possibly TRBD1 (5 bases). Germline assignment: CDR1 LGHNA and CDR2 YSLEER. The CDR3 runs to 14 residues. Deletions cut 4 bases from V and 6 bases from J, with 12 bases between. This chain's CDR3 is CASSLAWGAGELFF. CDR3 nucleotides: TGCGCCAGCAGCCTCGCTTGGGGCGCCGGGGAGCTGTTTTTT.

The chain joins TRBV27 to TRBJ2-7, with D unresolved. The CDR3 loop spans 17 amino acids. Trimming cost V 3 bases and J 0 bases, with 18 bases left between them. CDR1 MNHEY and CDR2 SMNVEV come from the germline V gene (reference sequence). CDR3 sequence reads: CASSFQAGLGDSYEQYF. In DNA form, the CDR3 reads TGTGCCAGCAGTTTCCAGGCCGGTCTCGGTGACTCCTACGAGCAGTACTTC.